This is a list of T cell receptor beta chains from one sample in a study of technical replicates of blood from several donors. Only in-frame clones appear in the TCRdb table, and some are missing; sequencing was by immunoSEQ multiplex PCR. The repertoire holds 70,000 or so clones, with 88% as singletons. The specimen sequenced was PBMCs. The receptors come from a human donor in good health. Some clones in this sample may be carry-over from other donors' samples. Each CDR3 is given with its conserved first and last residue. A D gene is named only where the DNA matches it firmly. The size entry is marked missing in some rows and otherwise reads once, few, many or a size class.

TGTGCCAGCAGACCCGACAGGGGGCAGAACACCGGGGAGCTGTTTTTT CASRPDRGQNTGELFF TRBD1 . TRBJ2-2 TRBV5-4
TGTGCCAGCAGCTTTGACAGAACCGGGGGGCCCCAGCATTTT CASSFDRTGGPQHF . . TRBJ1-5 TRBV5-4
TGTGCCAGCAGGCCGGGACAGGGGCTAACCTACGAGCAGTACTTC CASRPGQGLTYEQYF TRBD1 . TRBJ2-7 TRBV6-5
TGTGCCAGTAGTATAGATTCCAGGGATAATTCACCCCTCCACTTT CASSIDSRDNSPLHF . few TRBJ1-6 TRBV19
TGTGCCATCAGTGCGACGGCTCGGGACGAGCAGTACTTC CAISATARDEQYF . few TRBJ2-7 TRBV10-3
TGTGCCAGCAGCCAAGATTACCCGGGACAAAGGGATGGCTACACCTTC CASSQDYPGQRDGYTF . . TRBJ1-2 TRBV4-2
TGTGCCAGCAATCTTCAGAAGGGAGATGAGCAGTTCTTC CASNLQKGDEQFF . . TRBJ2-1 TRBV7-9
TGTGCCACCAGCCACAGGGAAGGTCGGCTGTTTTTT CATSHREGRLFF . . TRBJ2-2 TRBV15
TGTGCCAGCAGCTTAGACCGGGATCAGCCCCAGCATTTT CASSLDRDQPQHF . . TRBJ1-5 TRBV7-7
TGCGCCAGCAGCCCGCGCACAGGGGGAAACAATGAGCAGTTCTTC CASSPRTGGNNEQFF TRBD1 . TRBJ2-1 TRBV5-1
TGTGCCAGCACGTCTAGAGCGGTGGGCACAGATACGCAGTATTTT CASTSRAVGTDTQYF . . TRBJ2-3 TRBV9
TGTGCCAGCAGCTTAGCGGCGGCGGAGTTGAACACCGGGGAGCTGTTTTTT CASSLAAAELNTGELFF . . TRBJ2-2 TRBV7-9
TGTGCCAGCAGTTTATCAGGGGGTAATCCCGGGGAGCTGTTTTTT CASSLSGGNPGELFF . . TRBJ2-2 TRBV27
TGTGCCAGCAGCCCACCGGGGGGGAATGAGCAGTTCTTC CASSPPGGNEQFF TRBD2 . TRBJ2-1 TRBV7-2
TGCAGCGTCGTGGTCCGAGGGGGGAACACTGAAGCTTTCTTT CSVVVRGGNTEAFF . once TRBJ1-1 TRBV29-1
TGTGCCACCCGAGGACTAGCGGACCCCTACGAGCAGTACTTC CATRGLADPYEQYF TRBD2 . TRBJ2-7 TRBV19
TGTGCCAGCAGCTTAGGGGGGAACAGGGTTGCAGCTTTCTTT CASSLGGNRVAAFF . . TRBJ1-1 TRBV7-9
TGTGCCAGCAGCCCCGACGGGCTAGCTTTACAAGATACGCAGTATTTT CASSPDGLALQDTQYF . . TRBJ2-3 TRBV5-6
TGTGCCAGCAGTTACTCGGTCAGGCTGAACACTGAAGCTTTCTTT CASSYSVRLNTEAFF . . TRBJ1-1 TRBV6-5
TGCGCCAGCAGCTTAGGAGGAGGCGAGCAGTACTTC CASSLGGGEQYF . . TRBJ2-7 TRBV5-1